This passage covers 29 T cell receptor beta chains from one sample sequenced in a study of shared clonotypes between healthy human individuals. Measured with immunoSEQ multiplex PCR; TCRdb has only the in-frame clones, and not every one. The sample shows 550,000 to 600,000 clones, around three quarters of them seen only once. The sequenced material came from PBMCs. All receptors derive from a woman aged 40 to 49 in good health. Some clones in this sample may be carry-over from other donors' samples.

This chain connects TRBV25-1 to TRBJ2-7; 11 bases line up with TRBD1. V lost 5 bases, J lost 3 bases, and 6 bases stayed unmatched. Germline V lookup: CDR1 MGHDK, CDR2 SYGVNS. This CDR3 is 15 amino acids long. DNA of the CDR3: TGTGCCAGCAGTAACTCCGGGACAGGGGGCTACGAGCAGTACTTC. The encoded protein is CASSNSGTGGYEQYF.

For the CDR3, the DNA is TGTGCCAGCAGCCAAGGACTAGCGCAGTCTGGGGCCAACGTCCTGACTTTC. It translates to CASSQGLAQSGANVLTF. This chain connects TRBV4-2 to TRBJ2-6; 8 bases are a match to TRBD2. The CDR3 is made up of 17 amino acids. The germline CDR1 and CDR2 sequences are LGHNA and YNFKEQ. V lost 1 base to trimming and J lost 1 base; unmatched junction nucleotides: 3.

This clone appeared a single time. The chain is built from TRBV4-1 and TRBJ2-4, with 7 bases lining up with TRBD1. Germline V lookup: CDR1 MGHRA, CDR2 YSYEKL. Trimming at V came to 2 bases and at J to 6 bases, leaving 7 bases not matched to a gene. The CDR3 is 15 amino acids. The CDR3 DNA sequence: TGCGCCAGCAGCCAACCCCGGGACAGAGGAAACATTCAGTACTTC. This gives the protein CASSQPRDRGNIQYF.

The chain uses TRBV7-2 and TRBJ1-1; 7 bases map to TRBD1. The CDR3 has 13 residues. The V and J ends lost 5 bases and 5 bases, in that order; junction bases with no gene match: 5. The germline V gene encodes CDR1 SGHTA and CDR2 FQGNSA. This chain's CDR3 is CASSVGRGTEAFF. The CDR3 DNA sequence: TGTGCCAGCAGCGTAGGCAGGGGGACTGAAGCTTTCTTT.

This clone has more than one count but fewer than ten. V usage is TRBV28 and J usage is TRBJ2-2; TRBD2 aligns across 14 bases. Germline values: CDR1 MDHEN, CDR2 SYDVKM. The CDR3 runs 18 residues. The V gene end was trimmed by 6 bases and the J gene end by 4 bases; junction bases not matched to a gene: 10. The CDR3 DNA reads as TGTGCCAGCAGCCTGGGACTAGCGGGAGTACTTGGCACCGGGGAGCTGTTTTTT. It specifies CASSLGLAGVLGTGELFF.

The rearrangement joins TRBV19 to TRBJ2-1, with D perhaps TRBD1 (6 bases). This CDR3 is built from 16 residues. Trimming removed 3 bases at V and 4 bases at J, with 16 bases between. Germline V gene data show CDR1 as LNHDA and CDR2 as SQIVND (reference sequence). CDR3 protein: CASSIHRDRLYNEQFF. In DNA form, the CDR3 reads TGTGCCAGTAGTATTCACAGGGACCGGCTATACAATGAGCAGTTCTTC.

The genes are TRBV28 and TRBJ1-2, with 7 bases identical to TRBD1. Germline V gives CDR1 MDHEN, CDR2 SYDVKM. The CDR3 totals 14 residues. Unmatched junction bases numbered 12, after V lost 5 bases and J lost 9 bases. In nucleotides, the CDR3 is TGTGCCAGCAGTCCAGCGCCGGGACAGACTAGCTACACCTTC. Encoded protein: CASSPAPGQTSYTF.

A remark on this clone: A read error is possible here, since a much larger clone lies one base away. The same CDR3 arises from other DNA sequences in this sample as well. The chain recombines TRBV27 with TRBJ1-5; 8 bases are a match to TRBD1. CDR3 length: 15 amino acids. From germline, CDR1 is MNHEY and CDR2 SMNVEV (reference sequence). CDR3 residues: CASSSGSGGNQPQHF. In DNA, the CDR3 is TGTGCCAGCAGTTCCGGATCAGGGGGCAATCAGCCCCAGCATTTC.

This chain connects TRBV28 to TRBJ2-3; the match to TRBD1 covers 7 bases. J lost 14 bases, V lost 3 bases, and 5 bases had no gene match. The germline V gene has CDR1 MDHEN and CDR2 SYDVKM. The CDR3 spans 11 residues. CDR3 protein: CASSLGRQGYF. The DNA for the CDR3 is TGTGCCAGCAGTTTGGGACGACAGGGGTATTTT.

Here the CDR3 reads CASSPSGVGQSSYNEQFF. The CDR3 DNA is TGTGCCAGCAGCCCATCTGGGGTGGGACAAAGCTCCTACAATGAGCAGTTCTTC. The chain joins TRBV28 to TRBJ2-1, with a tentative D call TRBD1 (6 bases). CDR3 size: 18 residues. Germline V CDR1 and CDR2: MDHEN, SYDVKM. V lost 6 bases, J lost 0 bases, and 21 bases lay in between.

The rearrangement uses TRBV7-9 and TRBJ2-6; D call uncertain. V gave up 4 bases and J gave up 1 base, with 8 bases separating them. Germline V gene lookup returns CDR1 SEHNR and CDR2 FQNEAQ (reference sequence). CDR3 length: 15 amino acids. CDR3 sequence (DNA): TGTGCCAGCAGCTCAGTGGGTTCTGGGGCCAACGTCCTGACTTTC. Amino acids: CASSSVGSGANVLTF.

This chain uses TRBV19 with TRBJ2-7; TRBD1 matches 8 bases. The CDR3 covers 14 residues. The V gene end was trimmed by 3 bases and the J gene end by 6 bases; junction bases not matched to a gene: 7. Germline V gene lookup returns CDR1 LNHDA and CDR2 SQIVND (reference sequence). CDR3 DNA: TGTGCCAGTAGTATCGTGACAGGGGTCGGCGAGCAGTACTTC. Translating it yields CASSIVTGVGEQYF.

The chain joins TRBV7-2 to TRBJ2-1; 7 bases align to TRBD2. Germline CDR1 is SGHTA and CDR2 is FQGNSA. The V segment lost 3 bases and the J segment 10 bases; nucleotides outside the gene matches: 9. This CDR3 comprises 14 residues. In DNA, the CDR3 is TGTGCCAGCAGCTTCGGGACTAACAGCCGGGAGCAGTTCTTC. Its translation: CASSFGTNSREQFF.

The V and J genes are TRBV6-5 and TRBJ2-1; D remains unclear. Trimming left V 0 bases short and J 6 bases short, with 9 bases between. CDR1 is MNHEY and CDR2 is SVGAGI in the germline V gene. The CDR3 runs 14 residues. The CDR3 reads CASSYSEFTNEQFF. As DNA, the CDR3 is TGTGCCAGCAGTTACTCTGAATTTACCAATGAGCAGTTCTTC.

This chain links TRBV10-3 with TRBJ2-7; D may be TRBD2 (5 bases). The V gene lost 4 bases and the J gene lost 4 bases, with 14 bases spanning the gap. CDR1 and CDR2 (germline): ENHRY, SYGVKD. This CDR3 spans 14 amino acids. The CDR3 is CAISGTGMGYEQYF. In DNA, the CDR3 is TGTGCCATCAGTGGGACGGGAATGGGGTACGAGCAGTACTTC.

The rearrangement links TRBV9 to TRBJ2-7, with 8 bases matching TRBD1. Unmatched junction bases numbered 2, after V lost 3 bases and J lost 3 bases. The CDR3 totals 13 residues. Germline CDR1 reads SGDLS; CDR2 reads YYNGEE. The CDR3 DNA sequence: TGTGCCAGCAGCGAAGGACAGGGCTACGAGCAGTACTTC. Its protein is CASSEGQGYEQYF.

This clone came up a few times. This rearrangement joins TRBV6-6 to TRBJ2-2; D call uncertain. The V and J ends lost 5 bases and 6 bases respectively, with 7 bases between them. CDR3 length equals 12 residues. CDR1 and CDR2 (germline): MNHNY, SVGAGI (reference sequence). The CDR3 region is CASSRLAGELFF. The CDR3 coding sequence is TGTGCCAGCAGTCGTCTGGCCGGGGAGCTGTTTTTT.

V and J are TRBV5-1 and TRBJ2-3; 8 bases map to TRBD1. This CDR3 has 16 amino acids. CDR1 and CDR2 (germline): SGHRS, YFSETQ. V gave up 0 bases and J gave up 2 bases; unmatched junction bases: 5. CDR3 in DNA: TGCGCCAGCAGCTTGGAGGGACAGGTAAACACAGATACGCAGTATTTT. Residues: CASSLEGQVNTDTQYF.

The chain combines TRBV11-1 with TRBJ1-3; D unresolved. The CDR3 consists of 15 residues. Germline V gene data show CDR1 as SGHAT and CDR2 as FQDESV (reference sequence). V was shortened by 2 bases and J by 0 bases, with 8 bases between the two germline ends. The CDR3 DNA reads as TGTGCCAGCAGCTTAAACCTGGCCTCTGGAAACACCATATATTTT. Translating it yields CASSLNLASGNTIYF.

This clone was counted a few times. This may be a read error: a much more frequent sequence differs by one nucleotide. Other nucleotide sequences in the sample specify the same CDR3. The rearrangement links TRBV10-1 to TRBJ1-1; D gene unclear. Germline values: CDR1 WNHNN, CDR2 SYGVQD (reference sequence). The CDR3 runs to 13 residues. For the CDR3, the DNA is TGCGCCAGCATGGGAGGTGCAAACACCGAAGCTTTCTTT. Encoded protein: CASMGGANTEAFF.

Comment on this clone: A far larger clone is a single base away, which makes a read error likely. The CDR3 DNA follows: TGTGCCAGCAGAGCCGGGACTAGCGGGAGACAGCGGTTCTTC. It specifies CASRAGTSGRQRFF. J is TRBJ2-1 and V is TRBV27, with TRBD2 identical over 14 bases. Germline values: CDR1 MNHEY, CDR2 SMNVEV (reference sequence). The V and J ends lost 6 bases and 15 bases, in that order; junction bases with no gene match: 10. This CDR3 region has 14 residues.

The gene calls are TRBV2 and TRBJ2-1, with 7 bases aligning to TRBD2. This CDR3 has 12 amino acids. CDR1 is SNHLY, CDR2 FYNNEI, per germline. V gave up 6 bases and J gave up 12 bases; unmatched junction bases: 8. DNA for the CDR3: TGTGCCAGCAGCGGACTGACTAGCACGCAGTTCTTC. Protein: CASSGLTSTQFF.

The chain couples TRBV27 to TRBJ2-1; D may be TRBD2 (5 bases). Germline V gene lookup returns CDR1 MNHEY and CDR2 SMNVEV (reference sequence). The CDR3 length is 11 residues. V was pared by 8 bases and J by 9 bases, with 11 bases between. CDR3 residues: CASSPRGEQFF. CDR3 nucleotide sequence: TGTGCCAGCTCCCCTCGGGGTGAGCAGTTCTTC.

The chain is built from TRBV28 and TRBJ2-3, with D uncertain. V was shortened by 4 bases and J by 2 bases, with 13 bases between the two germline ends. The CDR3 runs 15 residues. The germline V gene has CDR1 MDHEN and CDR2 SYDVKM. The DNA for the CDR3 is TGTGCCAGCAGTTCGGGTAGACGCCCCACAGATACGCAGTATTTT. Protein sequence: CASSSGRRPTDTQYF.

The genes are TRBV19 and TRBJ2-1, with 8 bases matching TRBD2. V was pared by 5 bases and J by 8 bases, with 14 bases of the junction left unmatched. CDR1 LNHDA and CDR2 SQIVND come from the germline V gene (reference sequence). This CDR3 contains 16 residues. This CDR3 reads CASSLVSGTPVHEQFF. The CDR3 region has the DNA TGTGCCAGTAGTTTGGTTAGCGGGACACCTGTACATGAGCAGTTCTTC.

Only one count was recorded for this clone. The chain recombines TRBV5-4 with TRBJ2-5, with D possibly TRBD1 on 6 matching bases. The CDR3 consists of 14 residues. Per the germline V gene, CDR1 is SGHNT and CDR2 is YYREEE (reference sequence). The V end lost 3 bases, the J end lost 2 bases, and 11 bases lay between the germline ends. CDR3 DNA: TGTGCCAGCAGCTCCACAGGGACGCAAGAGACCCAGTACTTC. Amino acids: CASSSTGTQETQYF.

The chain employs TRBV7-9 and TRBJ2-3; D unclear. V was cut by 5 bases and J by 2 bases, with 5 bases left in between. CDR1 SEHNR and CDR2 FQNEAQ come from the germline V gene (reference sequence). The CDR3 is 12 residues long. DNA of the CDR3: TGTGCCAGCAGCGCGGTCACAGATACGCAGTATTTT. This encodes CASSAVTDTQYF.

A word on this clone: This could be a read error, since a much larger clone is one nucleotide away. The same CDR3 arises from other DNA sequences in this sample as well. The rearrangement uses TRBV29-1 and TRBJ1-3; no clear D gene. Germline lookup yields CDR1 SQVTM and CDR2 ANQGSEA. The CDR3 covers 12 residues. In DNA form, the CDR3 reads TGTAGCTCCATAAGCTCTGGAAACACCATATATTTT. Amino acids: CSSISSGNTIYF.

This clone was counted a few times. The gene calls are TRBV14 and TRBJ2-1; 8 bases map to TRBD2. Unmatched junction bases numbered 6, after V lost 0 bases and J lost 2 bases. The V gene's germline CDR1 is SGHDN and CDR2 FVKESK. This CDR3 spans 17 amino acids. The CDR3 DNA is TGTGCCAGCAGCCAAGATCGAGCGGGAGTCCCCTACAATGAGCAGTTCTTC. Its protein is CASSQDRAGVPYNEQFF.